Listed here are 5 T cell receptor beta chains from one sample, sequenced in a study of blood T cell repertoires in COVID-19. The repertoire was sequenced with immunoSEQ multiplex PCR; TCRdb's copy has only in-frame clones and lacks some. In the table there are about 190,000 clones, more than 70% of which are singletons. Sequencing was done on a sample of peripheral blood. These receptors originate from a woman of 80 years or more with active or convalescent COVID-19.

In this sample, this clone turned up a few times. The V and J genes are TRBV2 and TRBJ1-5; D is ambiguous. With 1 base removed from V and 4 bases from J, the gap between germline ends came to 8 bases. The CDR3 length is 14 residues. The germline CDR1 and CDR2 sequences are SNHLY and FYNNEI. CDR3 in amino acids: CASSEGARNQPQHF. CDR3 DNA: TGTGCCAGCAGTGAAGGGGCAAGAAATCAGCCCCAGCATTTT. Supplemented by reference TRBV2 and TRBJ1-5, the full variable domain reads EPEVTQTPSHQVTQMGQEVILRCVPISNHLYFYWYRQILGQKVEFLVSFYNNEISEKSEIFDDQFSVERPDGSNFTLKIRSTKLEDSAMYFCASSEGARNQPQHFGDGTRLSIL.

The CDR3, as DNA: TGTGCCAGTAGTGGTTTGGAGAATCAAGAGACCCAGTACTTC. Translated, it gives CASSGLENQETQYF. V gene TRBV19 combines with J gene TRBJ2-5; the D is unclear. The CDR3 sequence is 14 residues long. In germline, CDR1 is LNHDA, CDR2 SQIVND (reference sequence). Trimming removed 5 bases from V and 2 bases from J, with 12 bases in between.

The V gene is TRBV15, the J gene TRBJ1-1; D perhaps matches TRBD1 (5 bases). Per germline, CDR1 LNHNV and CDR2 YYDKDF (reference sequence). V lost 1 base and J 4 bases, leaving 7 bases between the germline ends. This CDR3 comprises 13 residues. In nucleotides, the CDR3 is TGTGCCACCAGCAGAGGGGGGGTCACTGAAGCTTTCTTT. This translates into CATSRGGVTEAFF.

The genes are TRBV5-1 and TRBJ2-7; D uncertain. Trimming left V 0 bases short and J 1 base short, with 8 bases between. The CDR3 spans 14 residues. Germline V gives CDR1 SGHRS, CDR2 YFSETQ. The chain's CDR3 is CASSLADISYEQYF. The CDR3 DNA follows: TGCGCCAGCAGCTTGGCCGACATATCCTACGAGCAGTACTTC.

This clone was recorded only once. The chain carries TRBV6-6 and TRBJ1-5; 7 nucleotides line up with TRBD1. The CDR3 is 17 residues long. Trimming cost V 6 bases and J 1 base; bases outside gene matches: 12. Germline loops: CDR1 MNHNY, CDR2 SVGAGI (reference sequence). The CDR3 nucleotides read TGTGCCAGCAGGCGAGGGACAGCCAATAGAAGCAATCAGCCCCAGCATTTT. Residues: CASRRGTANRSNQPQHF.